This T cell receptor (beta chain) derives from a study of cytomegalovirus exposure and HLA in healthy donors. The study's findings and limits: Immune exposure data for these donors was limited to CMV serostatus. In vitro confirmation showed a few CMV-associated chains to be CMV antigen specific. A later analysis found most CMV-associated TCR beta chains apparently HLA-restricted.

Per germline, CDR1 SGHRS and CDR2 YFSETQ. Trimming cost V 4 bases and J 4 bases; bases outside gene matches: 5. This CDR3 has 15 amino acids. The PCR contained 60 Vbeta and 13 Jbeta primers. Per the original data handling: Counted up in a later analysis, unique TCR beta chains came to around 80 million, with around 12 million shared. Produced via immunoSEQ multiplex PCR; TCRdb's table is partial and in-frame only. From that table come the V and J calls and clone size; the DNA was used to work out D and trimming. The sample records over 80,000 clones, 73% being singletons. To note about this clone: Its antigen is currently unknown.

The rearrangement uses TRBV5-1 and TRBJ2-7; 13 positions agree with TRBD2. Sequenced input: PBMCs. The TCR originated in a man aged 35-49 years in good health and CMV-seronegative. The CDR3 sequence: CASSPWTSGGYEQYF. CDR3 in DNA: TGCGCCAGCAGCCCCTGGACTAGCGGGGGATACGAGCAGTACTTC.